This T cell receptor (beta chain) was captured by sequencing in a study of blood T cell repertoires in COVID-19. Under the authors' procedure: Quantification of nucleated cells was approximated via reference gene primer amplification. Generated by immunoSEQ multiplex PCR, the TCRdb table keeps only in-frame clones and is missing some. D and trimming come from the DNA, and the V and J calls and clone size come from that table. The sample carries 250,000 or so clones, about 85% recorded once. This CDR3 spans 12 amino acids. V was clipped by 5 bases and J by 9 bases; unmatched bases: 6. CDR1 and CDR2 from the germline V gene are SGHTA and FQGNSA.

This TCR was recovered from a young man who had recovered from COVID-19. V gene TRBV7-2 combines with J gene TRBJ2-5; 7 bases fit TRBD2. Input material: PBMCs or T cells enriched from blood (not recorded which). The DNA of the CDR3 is TGTGCCAGCAGCCCGGCCCGGGGGGCCCAGTACTTC. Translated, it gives CASSPARGAQYF.